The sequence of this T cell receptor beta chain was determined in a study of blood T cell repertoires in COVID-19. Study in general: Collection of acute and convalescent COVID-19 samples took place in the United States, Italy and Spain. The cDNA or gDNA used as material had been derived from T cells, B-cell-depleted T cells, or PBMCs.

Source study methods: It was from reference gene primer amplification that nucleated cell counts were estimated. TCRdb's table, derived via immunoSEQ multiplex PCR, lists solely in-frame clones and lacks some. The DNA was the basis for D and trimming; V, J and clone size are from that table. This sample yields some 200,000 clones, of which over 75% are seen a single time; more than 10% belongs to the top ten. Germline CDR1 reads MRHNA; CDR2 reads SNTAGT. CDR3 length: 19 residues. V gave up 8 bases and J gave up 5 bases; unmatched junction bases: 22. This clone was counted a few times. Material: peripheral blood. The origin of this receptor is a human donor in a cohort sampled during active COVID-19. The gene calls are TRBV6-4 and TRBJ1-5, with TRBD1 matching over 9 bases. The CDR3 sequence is CASGELPGTGGAGDQPQHF. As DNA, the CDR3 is TGTGCCAGCGGCGAGCTACCCGGCACAGGGGGCGCGGGGGATCAGCCCCAGCATTTT.